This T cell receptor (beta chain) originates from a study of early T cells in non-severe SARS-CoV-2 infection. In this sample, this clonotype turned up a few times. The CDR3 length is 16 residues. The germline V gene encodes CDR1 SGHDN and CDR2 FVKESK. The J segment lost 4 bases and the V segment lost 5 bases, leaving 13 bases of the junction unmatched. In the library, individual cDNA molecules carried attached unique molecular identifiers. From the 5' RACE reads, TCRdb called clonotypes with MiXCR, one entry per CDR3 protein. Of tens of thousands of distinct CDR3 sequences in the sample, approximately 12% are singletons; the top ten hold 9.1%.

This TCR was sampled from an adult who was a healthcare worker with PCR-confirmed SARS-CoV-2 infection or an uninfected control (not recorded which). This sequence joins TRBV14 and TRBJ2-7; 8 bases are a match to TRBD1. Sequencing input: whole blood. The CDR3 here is CASSTVWTGSIYEQYF. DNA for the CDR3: TGTGCCAGCAGCACCGTCTGGACAGGGTCCATATACGAGCAGTACTTC.